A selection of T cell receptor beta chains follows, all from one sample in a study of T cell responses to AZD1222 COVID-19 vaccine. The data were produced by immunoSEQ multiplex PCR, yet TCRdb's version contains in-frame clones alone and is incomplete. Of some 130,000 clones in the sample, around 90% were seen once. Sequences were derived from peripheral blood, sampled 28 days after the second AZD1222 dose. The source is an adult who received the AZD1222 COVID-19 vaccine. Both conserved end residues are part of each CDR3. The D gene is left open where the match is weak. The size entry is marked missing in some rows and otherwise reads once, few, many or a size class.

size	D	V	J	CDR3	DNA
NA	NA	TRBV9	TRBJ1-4	CASNPTGSNEKLFF	TGTGCCAGCAACCCTACAGGGTCTAATGAAAAACTGTTTTTT
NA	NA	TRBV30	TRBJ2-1	CAWSRPDRAWYNEQFF	TGTGCCTGGAGTAGACCAGACCGAGCTTGGTACAATGAGCAGTTCTTC
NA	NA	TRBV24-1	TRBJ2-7	CATSDHDTYEQYF	TGTGCCACCAGTGATCATGACACCTACGAGCAGTACTTC
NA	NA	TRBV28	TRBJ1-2	CASSGGTQNYGYTF	TGTGCCAGCAGTGGGGGGACACAGAACTATGGCTACACCTTC
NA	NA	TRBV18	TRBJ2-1	CASSPANEQFF	TGTGCCAGCTCACCCGCCAATGAGCAGTTCTTC
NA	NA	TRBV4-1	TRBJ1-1	CASSQPLGSIVEAFF	TGCGCCAGCAGCCAGCCATTGGGATCAATCGTGGAAGCTTTCTTT
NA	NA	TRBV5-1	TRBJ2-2	CASSLGGATGELFF	TGCGCCAGCAGCTTGGGGGGTGCGACCGGGGAGCTGTTTTTT
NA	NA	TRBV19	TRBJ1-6	CASSPRDSPLHF	TGTGCCAGTAGTCCTAGGGATTCACCCCTCCACTTT
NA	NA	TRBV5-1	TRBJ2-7	CASSWGDFGYEQYF	TGCGCCAGCAGCTGGGGGGACTTCGGGTACGAGCAGTACTTC
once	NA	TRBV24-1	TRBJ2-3	CATSDERAFTDTQYF	TGTGCCACCAGTGATGAGCGGGCCTTCACAGATACGCAGTATTTT
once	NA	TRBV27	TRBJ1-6	CASSPYPGLGSPLHF	TGTGCCAGCAGTCCCTATCCGGGATTGGGTTCACCCCTCCACTTT
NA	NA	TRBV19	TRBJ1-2	CASSILGRFGYNYGYTF	TGTGCCAGTAGTATTTTAGGACGGTTCGGGTATAACTATGGCTACACCTTC
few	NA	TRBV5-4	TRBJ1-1	CASSRDSEAFF	TGTGCCAGCAGCCGGGACTCTGAAGCTTTCTTT
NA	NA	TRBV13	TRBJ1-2	CASSPGGTANYGYTF	TGTGCCAGCAGCCCCGGGGGTACGGCTAACTATGGCTACACCTTC
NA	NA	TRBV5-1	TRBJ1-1	CASSFEVMGAAFF	TGCGCCAGCAGCTTTGAGGTAATGGGGGCGGCTTTCTTT
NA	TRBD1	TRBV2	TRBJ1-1	CASSGTGFITEAFF	TGTGCCAGCAGTGGGACAGGGTTTATAACTGAAGCTTTCTTT
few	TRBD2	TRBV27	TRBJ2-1	CASAGRLAGRNEQFF	TGTGCCAGCGCGGGGAGACTAGCGGGACGCAATGAGCAGTTCTTC
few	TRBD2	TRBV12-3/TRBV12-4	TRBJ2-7	CASSFAGGYEQYF	TGTGCCAGCAGTTTTGCGGGAGGCTACGAGCAGTACTTC
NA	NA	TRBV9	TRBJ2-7	CASSVGRTGYEQYF	TGTGCCAGCAGCGTGGGCAGAACAGGTTACGAGCAGTACTTC
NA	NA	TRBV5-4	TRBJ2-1	CASSLEGRPSYNEQFF	TGTGCCAGCAGCTTGGAGGGGAGACCCTCCTACAATGAGCAGTTCTTC
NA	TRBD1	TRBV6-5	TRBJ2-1	CASSYEGARHNEQFF	TGTGCCAGCAGTTACGAGGGGGCCCGGCACAATGAGCAGTTCTTC
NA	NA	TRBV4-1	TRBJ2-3	CASSQAGSTDTQYF	TGCGCCAGCAGCCAGGCGGGTAGCACAGATACGCAGTATTTT
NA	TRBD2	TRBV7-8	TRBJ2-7	CASSRTSGSPSRRYEQYF	TGTGCCAGCAGCCGGACTAGCGGGAGTCCATCACGGCGGTACGAGCAGTACTTC
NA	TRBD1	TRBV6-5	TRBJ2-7	CASSYSMGTGSYEQYF	TGTGCCAGCAGTTACTCGATGGGGACAGGGTCCTACGAGCAGTACTTC
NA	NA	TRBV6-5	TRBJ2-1	CASSYSSGSYNEQFF	TGTGCCAGCAGTTACTCTTCTGGCTCCTACAATGAGCAGTTCTTC
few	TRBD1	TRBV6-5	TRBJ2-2	CASTAGGNTGELFF	TGTGCCAGCACCGCAGGGGGGAACACCGGGGAGCTGTTTTTT
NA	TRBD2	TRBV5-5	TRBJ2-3	CASSSGTSGIYTDTQYF	TGTGCCAGCAGCTCCGGGACTAGCGGGATTTACACAGATACGCAGTATTTT
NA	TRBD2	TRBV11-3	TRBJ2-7	CASSLGAGVGYEQYF	TGTGCCAGCAGCTTAGGAGCGGGAGTAGGTTACGAGCAGTACTTC
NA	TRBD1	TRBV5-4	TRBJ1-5	CASSQSPGTGDGSNQPQHF	TGTGCCAGCAGCCAAAGTCCCGGGACAGGGGACGGGAGCAATCAGCCCCAGCATTTT
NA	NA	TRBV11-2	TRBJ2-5	CASSFSGWETQYF	TGTGCCAGCAGCTTCTCGGGTTGGGAGACCCAGTACTTC
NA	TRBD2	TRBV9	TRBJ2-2	CASSVTTSVPGELFF	TGTGCCAGCAGCGTAACGACTAGCGTGCCCGGGGAGCTGTTTTTT
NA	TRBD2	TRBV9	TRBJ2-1	CATRGTSGSRSSYNEQFF	TGTGCCACCAGGGGGACTAGCGGGTCTAGAAGCTCCTACAATGAGCAGTTCTTC
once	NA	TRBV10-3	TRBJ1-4	CAISESGAASEKLFF	TGTGCCATCAGTGAGTCGGGGGCAGCAAGTGAAAAACTGTTTTTT
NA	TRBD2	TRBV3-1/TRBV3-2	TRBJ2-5	CASSQRGALLAGQETQYF	TGTGCCAGCAGCCAACGTGGGGCTCTACTAGCGGGACAGGAGACCCAGTACTTC
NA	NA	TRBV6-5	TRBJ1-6	CASSYSQGRYSPLHF	TGTGCCAGCAGTTACTCGCAGGGGCGTTATTCACCCCTCCACTTT
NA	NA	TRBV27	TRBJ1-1	CASIKNTEAFF	TGTGCCAGCATTAAGAACACTGAAGCTTTCTTT
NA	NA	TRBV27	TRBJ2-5	CASSRVGETQYF	TGTGCCAGCAGTAGGGTGGGTGAGACCCAGTACTTC
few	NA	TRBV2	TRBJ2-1	CASRASPRGEQFF	TGTGCCAGCAGGGCTAGCCCGAGGGGTGAGCAGTTCTTC
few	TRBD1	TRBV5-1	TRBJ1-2	CASSLAETGGVSYTF	TGCGCCAGCAGCTTGGCCGAGACAGGGGGCGTGAGCTACACCTTC
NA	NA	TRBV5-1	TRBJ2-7	CASSFNRGGSYEQYF	TGCGCCAGCAGCTTTAATCGGGGCGGATCCTACGAGCAGTACTTC
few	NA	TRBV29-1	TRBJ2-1	CSVESEFIEQFF	TGCAGCGTTGAAAGTGAGTTTATTGAGCAGTTCTTC
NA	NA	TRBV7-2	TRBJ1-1	CASSYGTFEAFF	TGTGCCAGCAGCTACGGGACGTTTGAAGCTTTCTTT
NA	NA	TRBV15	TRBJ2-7	CATQDSSYEQYF	TGTGCCACCCAGGACAGCTCCTACGAGCAGTACTTC
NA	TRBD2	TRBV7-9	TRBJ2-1	CASSRGLAAIYNEQFF	TGTGCCAGCAGCCGAGGACTAGCGGCCATATACAATGAGCAGTTCTTC
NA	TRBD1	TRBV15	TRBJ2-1	CATSITRDRGRLEQFF	TGTGCCACCAGCATTACCCGGGACAGGGGACGTCTTGAGCAGTTCTTC
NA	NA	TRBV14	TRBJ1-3	CASSPEGTLILRNTIYF	TGTGCCAGCAGCCCCGAGGGGACATTGATTCTACGGAACACCATATATTTT
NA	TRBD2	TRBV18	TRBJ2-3	CASSQSGADTQYF	TGTGCCAGCTCTCAGAGCGGGGCAGATACGCAGTATTTT
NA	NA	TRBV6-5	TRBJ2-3	CASSSNSQSGAQYF	TGTGCCAGCAGTTCGAATAGCCAGTCTGGGGCGCAGTATTTT
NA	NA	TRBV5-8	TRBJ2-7	CASSLEAGAEQYF	TGTGCCAGCAGCTTGGAGGCAGGGGCCGAGCAGTACTTC
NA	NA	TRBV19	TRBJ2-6	CASSTRSGANVLTF	TGTGCCAGTAGTACCCGCTCTGGGGCCAACGTCCTGACTTTC
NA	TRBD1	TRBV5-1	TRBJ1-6	CASSFQGAPNSPLHF	TGCGCCAGCAGCTTTCAGGGGGCCCCTAATTCACCCCTCCACTTT
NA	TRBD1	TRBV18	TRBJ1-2	CASSPSQGGGDYGYTF	TGTGCCAGCTCACCCAGCCAAGGAGGGGGCGACTATGGCTACACCTTC
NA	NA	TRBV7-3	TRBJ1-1	CASSSTGTGNTEAFF	TGTGCCAGCAGCTCCACAGGGACGGGGAACACTGAAGCTTTCTTT
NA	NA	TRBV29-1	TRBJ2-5	CSVGLYWETQYF	TGCAGCGTTGGATTATACTGGGAGACCCAGTACTTC
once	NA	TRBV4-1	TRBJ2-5	CASSQDPGTSQETQYF	TGCGCCAGCAGCCAAGACCCGGGCACCTCTCAAGAGACCCAGTACTTC